This T cell receptor beta chain was documented in a study of T cell repertoires in cytomegalovirus infection (dated by TCRdb to the late 2010s). Study-level background: The peptide stimulations were aimed at well-studied HLA-B-restricted epitopes as well as recently identified HLA-C-restricted CMV epitopes, whose presentation resists viral immunomodulation. Donor HLA type was relevant to the analysis, because carriage of CMV infection together with the matching HLA type was indicated by public TCR beta signatures. Findings and caveats that apply to the study as a whole: In both this cohort and an independent roughly 330-donor cohort, the cumulative frequency of public TCR beta family members distinguished carriers of CMV infection plus the relevant HLA type. In the ex vivo response, HLA-C-restricted CMV-specific TCR beta clonotypes were dominant, and in two of eight donors the single most frequent clonotype came from this HLA-C-restricted group.

In light of the paper, this sample's treatment or condition label describes: in vitro stimulation with specific CMV peptide epitopes to enrich CMV-specific T cells. The germline V gene provides CDR1 SGDLS and CDR2 YYNGEE. From its cysteine to its phenylalanine, the CDR3 spans 16 amino acids. CDR3 DNA only is kept here, 48 bases in frame from base 1. The V end gives up 4 bases and the J end 4 bases, leaving 9 bases in the junction not matched to a gene. The data were produced on an Illumina HiSeq 1500. The public reads were quality trimmed at Q25 with fastp and then assembled into clones with MiXCR by TCRdb, keeping productive beta chains. Each CDR3 protein gets just one entry, which takes the most common genes and DNA from the rows behind it. The sample has about 140,000 distinct CDR3 sequences on record, over 30% of them singletons. The ten top clones hold around 50% of the sample. This clonotype was counted only a few times. The antigen it binds to is not known. It has no much larger one-base neighbor in the sample; base qualities were not kept.

This clonotype was sampled from a human donor in good health (CMV status not recorded). Some clones in this sample may be carry-over from other donors' samples. The starting material was CD8+ T cells from cultured PBMCs, obtained from culture after CMV antigen stimulation. The receptor chain draws on TRBV9 and TRBJ1-1, with 11 junctional bases fitting TRBD1. The bases are TGTGCCAGCAGCCAACGGGACAGGGGGATTGGCACTGAAGCTTTCTTT. It translates as CASSQRDRGIGTEAFF.